This entry lists 25 T cell receptor beta chains sequenced from one sample in a study of T cell responses to AZD1222 COVID-19 vaccine. Assay: immunoSEQ multiplex PCR; the TCRdb copy retains only in-frame clones and omits some. Among over 150,000 clones, around 90% were seen once, and the ten largest hold 15% to 20%. The specimen was peripheral blood, collected on day 0 of AZD1222 vaccination. Receptor source: an adult in good health.

The chain uses TRBV12-5 and TRBJ2-2; TRBD1 aligns across 8 bases. The trim removed 1 base at V and 3 bases at J, leaving 10 bases unmatched. The CDR3 length is 18 residues. The germline V gene has CDR1 LGHNT and CDR2 FRNRAP. DNA for the CDR3: TGTGCTAGTGGTTTGGAGCAGGGGGCTTTTCGGGACACCGGGGAGCTGTTTTTT. The encoded protein is CASGLEQGAFRDTGELFF.

The chain couples TRBV5-6 to TRBJ1-5; 11 nucleotides align to TRBD1. V was pared by 4 bases and J by 0 bases, with 3 bases of the junction left unmatched. The V gene's germline CDR1 is SGHDT and CDR2 YYEEEE. The CDR3 spans 16 residues. CDR3 in amino acids: CASSRDRGSSNQPQHF. Here the CDR3 DNA reads TGTGCCAGCAGCCGGGACAGGGGGTCTAGCAATCAGCCCCAGCATTTT.

DNA of the CDR3: TGTGCCAGCAGTTTAGGCCGGGGTAACTATGGCTACACCTTC. It codes for CASSLGRGNYGYTF. V usage is TRBV6-5 and J usage is TRBJ1-2; no clear D. The CDR3 has 14 residues. Germline CDR1 and CDR2: MNHEY and SVGAGI. Trimming shortened V by 4 bases and J by 1 base, and 10 bases separated the two germline ends.

The genes are TRBV12-3 or TRBV12-4 and TRBJ1-1; tentative D call: TRBD1 (5 bases). The CDR3 length is 13 residues. V was trimmed by 8 bases and J by 0 bases, leaving 10 bases between them. CDR3 in amino acids: CASHRWMNTEAFF. The CDR3 nucleotides are TGTGCCAGCCACAGGTGGATGAACACTGAAGCTTTCTTT.

This clone was counted a single time. The chain uses TRBV10-3 and TRBJ1-2; D ambiguous. The CDR3 totals 12 residues. V was pared by 4 bases and J by 8 bases, with 11 bases between. Germline loops: CDR1 ENHRY, CDR2 SYGVKD. The CDR3 is CAISVTGRGYTF. The CDR3 DNA follows: TGTGCCATCAGTGTGACTGGTCGGGGCTACACCTTC.

This chain links TRBV5-4 with TRBJ2-2; D is unresolved. The CDR3 runs to 15 residues. Germline V gives CDR1 SGHNT, CDR2 YYREEE (reference sequence). Trimming pared 5 bases from V and 4 bases from J, leaving 15 bases between. The DNA for the CDR3 is TGTGCCAGCAGACCCATGGCGCAAACCACCGGGGAGCTGTTTTTT. This encodes CASRPMAQTTGELFF.

The rearrangement uses TRBV19 and TRBJ1-6; TRBD1 aligns across 11 bases. CDR1 LNHDA and CDR2 SQIVND come from the germline V gene (reference sequence). J was trimmed by 9 bases and V by 3 bases; bases with no gene match: 4. This CDR3 comprises 15 residues. The CDR3 DNA reads as TGTGCCAGTAGTATCGGACAGGGGGCTGGTTCACCCCTCCACTTT. This encodes CASSIGQGAGSPLHF.

This clone was found a few times. The rearrangement links TRBV27 to TRBJ1-2; 10 nucleotides align to TRBD1. V was clipped by 9 bases and J by 6 bases; unmatched bases: 7. Germline CDR1 MNHEY, CDR2 SMNVEV (reference sequence). The CDR3 covers 13 residues. CDR3: CARGQGTKHGYTF. The CDR3 DNA sequence: TGTGCCAGGGGACAGGGGACTAAGCATGGCTACACCTTC.

The rearrangement links TRBV2 to TRBJ1-1; the D is unclear. Trimming shortened V by 6 bases and J by 2 bases, and 16 bases separated the two germline ends. Looked up from germline, CDR1 is SNHLY and CDR2 is FYNNEI. This CDR3 spans 15 amino acids. CDR3 sequence: CASRASKVTNTEAFF. CDR3 sequence (DNA): TGTGCCAGCAGGGCCTCTAAAGTAACCAACACTGAAGCTTTCTTT.

This chain joins TRBV4-1 and TRBJ1-4; D not resolved. Trimming took off 4 bases at V and 10 bases at J, with 19 bases between the two ends. The CDR3 contains 15 residues. The V gene's germline CDR1 is MGHRA and CDR2 YSYEKL. CDR3 coding DNA: TGCGCCAGCAGCCCCGGAGAAGCCCTAGGGCCAAAACTGTTTTTT. Protein: CASSPGEALGPKLFF.

The chain uses TRBV7-8 and TRBJ2-2, with D possibly being TRBD1 or TRBD2 (6 bases each). Trimming pared 5 bases from V and 6 bases from J, leaving 16 bases between. This CDR3 comprises 15 residues. Per the germline V gene, CDR1 is SGHVS and CDR2 is FQNEAQ. CDR3 region: CASSRGGNVAGELFF. The CDR3 region has the DNA TGTGCCAGCAGCCGAGGGGGGAACGTCGCCGGGGAGCTGTTTTTT.

The chain uses TRBV6-5 and TRBJ1-2; D unresolved. This CDR3 contains 13 residues. Germline V gene data show CDR1 as MNHEY and CDR2 as SVGAGI. Between the trimmed V and J ends, which lost 7 bases and 11 bases, there was a span of 20 bases. The CDR3 bases are TGTGCCAGCACCCCCGGCAACGTGCTTAGGTACACCTTC. It encodes CASTPGNVLRYTF.

The chain uses TRBV6-5 and TRBJ2-7, with D maybe TRBD1 (6 bases). V dropped 2 bases and J dropped 2 bases, with 13 bases sitting between them. The CDR3 contains 15 residues. CDR1 is MNHEY and CDR2 is SVGAGI in the germline V gene. CDR3 in amino acids: CASSYGVGTTYEQYF. Here the CDR3 DNA reads TGTGCCAGCAGTTACGGGGTCGGGACAACCTACGAGCAGTACTTC.

The chain is built from TRBV28 and TRBJ1-5; 7 bases are shared with TRBD1. J was trimmed by 4 bases and V by 5 bases; bases with no gene match: 5. Germline CDR1 reads MDHEN; CDR2 reads SYDVKM. The CDR3 totals 14 residues. In DNA form, the CDR3 reads TGTGCCAGCAGTAGAATACAGGGGAATCAGCCCCAGCATTTT. Its protein product is CASSRIQGNQPQHF.

This chain connects TRBV4-1 to TRBJ2-4, with D possibly called TRBD1 or TRBD2 (6 bases each). The CDR3 totals 18 residues. Germline lookup yields CDR1 MGHRA and CDR2 YSYEKL. Trimming took off 1 base at V and 0 bases at J, with 16 bases between the two ends. CDR3 nucleotide sequence: TGCGCCAGCAGCCAAGCCCCTGGTGGGGGGCTAGCCAAAAACATTCAGTACTTC. Protein: CASSQAPGGGLAKNIQYF.

This clone was observed a few times. J is TRBJ1-2 and V is TRBV5-4; D is unresolved. The germline V gene encodes CDR1 SGHNT and CDR2 YYREEE (reference sequence). V lost 0 bases and J lost 0, with 6 bases in between. The CDR3 length is 14 residues. CDR3 region: CASSLGNTNYGYTF. The CDR3 DNA reads as TGTGCCAGCAGCTTGGGTAACACTAACTATGGCTACACCTTC.

The chain recombines TRBV3-1 (or the pseudogene TRBV3-2) with TRBJ1-2, with D possibly TRBD1 on 6 matching bases. The V and J ends lost 1 base and 10 bases respectively, with 19 bases between them. This CDR3 region has 15 residues. Germline-derived CDR1 and CDR2 are LGHDT and YNNKEL (reference sequence). The DNA of the CDR3 is TGTGCCAGCAGCCAAGTATGGGGGCGGACCAAGGACTACACCTTC. It translates to CASSQVWGRTKDYTF.

V gene TRBV5-1 combines with J gene TRBJ1-1; D gene unclear. Trimming stripped 1 base from V and 6 bases from J, with 13 bases between. Germline V gene sequence: CDR1 SGHRS, CDR2 YFSETQ. The CDR3 totals 14 residues. This CDR3 is CASSLTAGGAEAFF. CDR3 coding DNA: TGCGCCAGCAGCTTGACGGCCGGTGGCGCTGAAGCTTTCTTT.

The chain combines TRBV6-2 or TRBV6-3 with TRBJ1-5; D perhaps matches TRBD1 (5 bases). Germline V gives CDR1 MNHEY, CDR2 SVGEGT. This CDR3 comprises 17 residues. V lost 5 bases to trimming and J lost 6 bases, with 23 bases between them. The CDR3 DNA is TGTGCCAGCAGTCAATTCAGGGAATGGTATCGAGGTCAGCCCCAGCATTTT. It codes for CASSQFREWYRGQPQHF.

The V and J genes are TRBV27 and TRBJ2-3, with TRBD1 identical over 7 bases. CDR1 and CDR2 (germline): MNHEY, SMNVEV (reference sequence). The trim removed 6 bases at V and 3 bases at J, leaving 9 bases unmatched. The CDR3 has 15 residues. CDR3 loop: CASSLRGSGTDTQYF. The CDR3 nucleotides are TGTGCCAGCAGCCTCAGGGGGTCAGGTACAGATACGCAGTATTTT.

The chain recombines TRBV11-1 with TRBJ1-6; 7 bases are a match to TRBD1. This CDR3 has 14 amino acids. V shed 5 bases, J shed 7 bases, and the junction held 5 bases outside the gene matches. CDR1 SGHAT and CDR2 FQDESV come from the germline V gene (reference sequence). In DNA form, the CDR3 reads TGTGCCAGCAGCCAGACAGGGAAAAATTCACCCCTCCACTTT. Its translation: CASSQTGKNSPLHF.

The chain is built from TRBV4-3 and TRBJ1-2; D not certain. The V gene's germline CDR1 is LGHNA and CDR2 YSLEER. The CDR3 is made up of 15 amino acids. The V end was cut by 0 bases, the J end by 2 bases, with 10 bases between. CDR3 DNA sequence: TGCGCCAGCAGCCAAGAATGGGCCACCAACTATGGCTACACCTTC. Protein product: CASSQEWATNYGYTF.

The CDR3 sequence is CASSHRPEGNTIYF. The DNA of the CDR3 is TGTGCCAGCAGCCATCGACCGGAAGGAAACACCATATATTTT. The chain combines TRBV3-1 (or the pseudogene TRBV3-2) with TRBJ1-3; no definite D call. The CDR3 consists of 14 residues. Trimming took off 3 bases at V and 4 bases at J, with 10 bases between the two ends. CDR1 is LGHDT, CDR2 YNNKEL, per germline (reference sequence).

This sequence joins TRBV5-1 and TRBJ2-7, with 9 bases matching TRBD1. CDR1 is SGHRS and CDR2 is YFSETQ in the germline V gene. V was pared by 2 bases and J by 9 bases, with 21 bases of the junction left unmatched. The CDR3 length is 18 residues. CDR3 nucleotides: TGCGCCAGCAGCTTACCCGGGACAGGGACCCAGGGTACCTCAAGGCAGTACTTC. Residues: CASSLPGTGTQGTSRQYF.

The V gene is TRBV10-2, the J gene TRBJ2-5; a possible D gene is TRBD1 (6 bases). Germline CDR1 reads WSHSY; CDR2 reads SAAADI. V was cut by 5 bases and J by 5 bases, with 15 bases left in between. The CDR3 length is 14 residues. In nucleotides, the CDR3 is TGCGCCAGCAGTACGTGGGCCCAGGGGGAGACCCAGTACTTC. Encoded protein: CASSTWAQGETQYF.